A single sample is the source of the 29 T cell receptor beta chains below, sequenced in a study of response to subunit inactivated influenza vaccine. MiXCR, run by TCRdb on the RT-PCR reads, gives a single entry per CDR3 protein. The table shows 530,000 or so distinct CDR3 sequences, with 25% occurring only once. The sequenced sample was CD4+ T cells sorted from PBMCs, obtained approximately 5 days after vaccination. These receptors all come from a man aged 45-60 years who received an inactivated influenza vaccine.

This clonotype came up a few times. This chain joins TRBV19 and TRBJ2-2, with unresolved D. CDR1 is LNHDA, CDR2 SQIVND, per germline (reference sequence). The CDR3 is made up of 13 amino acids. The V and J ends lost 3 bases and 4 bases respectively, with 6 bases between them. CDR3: CASSILGTGELFF. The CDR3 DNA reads TGTGCCAGTAGTATCCTCGGCACCGGGGAGCTGTTTTTT.

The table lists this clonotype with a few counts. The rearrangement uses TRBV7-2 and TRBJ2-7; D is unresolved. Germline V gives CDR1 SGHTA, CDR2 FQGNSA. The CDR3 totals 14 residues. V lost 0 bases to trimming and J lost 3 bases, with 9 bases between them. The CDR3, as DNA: TGTGCCAGCAGCTTAGCGGACGGGTTCTACGAGCAGTACTTC. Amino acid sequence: CASSLADGFYEQYF.

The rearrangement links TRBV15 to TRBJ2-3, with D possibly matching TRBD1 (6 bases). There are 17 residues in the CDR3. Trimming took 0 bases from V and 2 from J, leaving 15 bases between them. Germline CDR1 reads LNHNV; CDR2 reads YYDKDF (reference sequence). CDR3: CATSRDLRGDFTDTQYF. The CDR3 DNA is TGTGCCACCAGCAGAGATCTCAGGGGAGATTTCACAGATACGCAGTATTTT.

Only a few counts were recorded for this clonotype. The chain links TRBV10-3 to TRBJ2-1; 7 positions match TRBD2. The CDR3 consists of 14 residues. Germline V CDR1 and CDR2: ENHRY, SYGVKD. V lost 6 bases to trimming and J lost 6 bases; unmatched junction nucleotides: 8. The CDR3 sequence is CAIRASGEVNEQFF. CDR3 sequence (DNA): TGTGCCATCAGAGCAAGCGGGGAAGTCAATGAGCAGTTCTTC.

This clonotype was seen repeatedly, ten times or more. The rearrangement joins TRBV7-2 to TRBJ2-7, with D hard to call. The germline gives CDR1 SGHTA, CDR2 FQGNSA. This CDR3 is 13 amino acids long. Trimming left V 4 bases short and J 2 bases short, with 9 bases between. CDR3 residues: CASSSGRTYEQYF. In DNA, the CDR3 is TGTGCCAGCAGCTCCGGCCGGACCTACGAGCAGTACTTC.

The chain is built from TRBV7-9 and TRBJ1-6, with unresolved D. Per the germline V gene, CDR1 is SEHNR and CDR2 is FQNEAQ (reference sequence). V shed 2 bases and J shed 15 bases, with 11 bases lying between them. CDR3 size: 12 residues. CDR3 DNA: TGTGCCAGCAGCTTAACGGACGAAAACCTCCACTTT. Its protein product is CASSLTDENLHF.

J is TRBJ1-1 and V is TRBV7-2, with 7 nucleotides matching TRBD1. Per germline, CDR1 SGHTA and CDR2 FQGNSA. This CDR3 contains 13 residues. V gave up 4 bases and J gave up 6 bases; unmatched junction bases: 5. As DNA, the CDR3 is TGTGCCAGCAGCTCGACAGGGTTTGCTGAAGCTTTCTTT. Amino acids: CASSSTGFAEAFF.

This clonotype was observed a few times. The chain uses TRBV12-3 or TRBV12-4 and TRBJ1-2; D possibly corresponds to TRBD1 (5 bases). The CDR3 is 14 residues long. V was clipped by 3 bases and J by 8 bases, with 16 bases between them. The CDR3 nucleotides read TGTGCCAGCAGTTTGGGTATCGGGACCCAAGGCTACACCTTC. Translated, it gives CASSLGIGTQGYTF.

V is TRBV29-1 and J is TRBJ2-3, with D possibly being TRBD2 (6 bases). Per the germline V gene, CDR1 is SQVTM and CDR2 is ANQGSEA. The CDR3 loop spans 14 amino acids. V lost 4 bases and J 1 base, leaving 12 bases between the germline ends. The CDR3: CSVGLGPGTDTQYF. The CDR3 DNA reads TGCAGCGTTGGACTAGGGCCCGGCACAGATACGCAGTATTTT.

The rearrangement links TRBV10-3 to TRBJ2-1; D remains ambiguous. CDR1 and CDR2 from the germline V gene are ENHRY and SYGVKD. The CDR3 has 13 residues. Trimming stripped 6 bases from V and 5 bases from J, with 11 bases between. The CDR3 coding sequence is TGTGCCATCAGCCCTCACTACGACAATGAGCAGTTCTTC. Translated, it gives CAISPHYDNEQFF.

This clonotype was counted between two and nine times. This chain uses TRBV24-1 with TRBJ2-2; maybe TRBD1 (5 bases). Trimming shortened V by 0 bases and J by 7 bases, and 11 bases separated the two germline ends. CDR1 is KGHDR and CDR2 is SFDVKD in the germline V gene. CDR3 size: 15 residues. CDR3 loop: CATSDLRSRVGELFF. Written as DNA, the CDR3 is TGTGCCACCAGTGATTTGCGGAGCAGGGTCGGGGAGCTGTTTTTT.

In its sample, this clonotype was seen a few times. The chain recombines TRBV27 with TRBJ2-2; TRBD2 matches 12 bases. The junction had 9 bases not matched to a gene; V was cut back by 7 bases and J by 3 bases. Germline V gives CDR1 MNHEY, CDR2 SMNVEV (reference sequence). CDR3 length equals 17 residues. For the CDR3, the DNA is TGTGCCAGCACCCAACTAGCGGGAGGTCCAGACACCGGGGAGCTGTTTTTT. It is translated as CASTQLAGGPDTGELFF.

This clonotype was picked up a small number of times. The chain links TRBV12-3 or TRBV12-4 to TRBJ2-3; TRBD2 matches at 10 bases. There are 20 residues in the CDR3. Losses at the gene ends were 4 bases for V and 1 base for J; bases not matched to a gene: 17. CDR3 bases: TGTGCCAGCAGTTACCGGGTGTCGGTTAGCGGGGGGCTGGGCACAGATACGCAGTATTTT. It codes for CASSYRVSVSGGLGTDTQYF.

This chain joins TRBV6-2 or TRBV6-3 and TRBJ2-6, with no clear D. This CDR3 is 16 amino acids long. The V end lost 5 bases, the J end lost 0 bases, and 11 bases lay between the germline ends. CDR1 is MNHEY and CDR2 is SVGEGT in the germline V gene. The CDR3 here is CASSLPRFSGANVLTF. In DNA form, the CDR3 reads TGTGCCAGCAGTCTTCCAAGGTTCTCTGGGGCCAACGTCCTGACTTTC.

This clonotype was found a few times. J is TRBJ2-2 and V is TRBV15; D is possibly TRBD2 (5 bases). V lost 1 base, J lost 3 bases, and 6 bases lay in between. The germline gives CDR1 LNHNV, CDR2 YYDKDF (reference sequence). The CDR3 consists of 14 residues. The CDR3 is CATSRARDTGELFF. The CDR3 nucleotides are TGTGCCACCAGCAGAGCGCGGGACACCGGGGAGCTGTTTTTT.

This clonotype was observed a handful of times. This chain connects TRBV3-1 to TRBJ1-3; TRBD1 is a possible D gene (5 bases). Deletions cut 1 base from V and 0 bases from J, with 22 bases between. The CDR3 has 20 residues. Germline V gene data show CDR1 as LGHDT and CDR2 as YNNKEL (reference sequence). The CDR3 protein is CASSQALSTGLRGSGNTIYF. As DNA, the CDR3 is TGTGCCAGCAGCCAAGCCCTGAGCACAGGCCTCAGAGGCTCTGGAAACACCATATATTTT.

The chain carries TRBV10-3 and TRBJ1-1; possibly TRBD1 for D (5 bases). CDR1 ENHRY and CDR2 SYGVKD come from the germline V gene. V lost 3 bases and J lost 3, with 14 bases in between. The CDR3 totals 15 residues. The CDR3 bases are TGTGCCATCAGTGAAAGGTACGGGGCTTACACTGAAGCTTTCTTT. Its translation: CAISERYGAYTEAFF.

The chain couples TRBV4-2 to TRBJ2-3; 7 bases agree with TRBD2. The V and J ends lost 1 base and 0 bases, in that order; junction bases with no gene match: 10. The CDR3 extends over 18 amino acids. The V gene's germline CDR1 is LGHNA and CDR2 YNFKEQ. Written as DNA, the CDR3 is TGTGCCAGCAGCCAAGCAGCGGGAAGGGTTCTTAGCACAGATACGCAGTATTTT. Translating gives CASSQAAGRVLSTDTQYF.

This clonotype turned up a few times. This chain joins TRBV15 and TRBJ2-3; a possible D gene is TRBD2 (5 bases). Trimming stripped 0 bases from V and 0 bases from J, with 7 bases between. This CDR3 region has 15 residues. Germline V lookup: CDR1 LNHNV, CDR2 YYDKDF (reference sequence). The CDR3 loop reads CATSRDGKSTDTQYF. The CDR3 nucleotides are TGTGCCACCAGCAGAGACGGGAAAAGCACAGATACGCAGTATTTT.

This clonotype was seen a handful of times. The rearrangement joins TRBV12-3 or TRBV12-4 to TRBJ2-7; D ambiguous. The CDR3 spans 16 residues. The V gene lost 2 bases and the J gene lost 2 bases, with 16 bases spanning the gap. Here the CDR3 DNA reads TGTGCCAGCAGTTTACAGGCAGACGTCCGGGCCTACGAGCAGTACTTC. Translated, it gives CASSLQADVRAYEQYF.

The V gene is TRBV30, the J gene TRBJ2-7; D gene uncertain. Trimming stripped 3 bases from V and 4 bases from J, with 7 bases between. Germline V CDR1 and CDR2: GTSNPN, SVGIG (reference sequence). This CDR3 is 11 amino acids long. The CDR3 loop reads CAWRERYEQYF. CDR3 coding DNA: TGTGCCTGGAGGGAGAGGTACGAGCAGTACTTC.

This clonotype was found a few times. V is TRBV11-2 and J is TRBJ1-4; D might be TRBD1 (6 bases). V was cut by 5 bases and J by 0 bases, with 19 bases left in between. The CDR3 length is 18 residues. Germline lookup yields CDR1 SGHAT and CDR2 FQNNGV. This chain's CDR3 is CASSLTDSTFSTNEKLFF. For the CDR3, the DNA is TGTGCCAGCAGCCTTACGGACAGCACCTTTTCAACTAATGAAAAACTGTTTTTT.

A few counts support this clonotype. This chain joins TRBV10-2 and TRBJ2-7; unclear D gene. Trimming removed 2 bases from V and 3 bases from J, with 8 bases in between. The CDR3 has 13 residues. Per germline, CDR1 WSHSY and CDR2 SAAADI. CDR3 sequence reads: CASSESQLYEQYF. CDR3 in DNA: TGCGCCAGCAGTGAGAGTCAGCTCTACGAGCAGTACTTC.

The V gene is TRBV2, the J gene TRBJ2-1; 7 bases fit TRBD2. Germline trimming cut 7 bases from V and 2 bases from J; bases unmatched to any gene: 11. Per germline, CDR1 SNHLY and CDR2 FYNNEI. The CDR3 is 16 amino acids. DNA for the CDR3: TGTGCCAGCAATTTGCAGGGACTACCCACCTACAATGAGCAGTTCTTC. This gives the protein CASNLQGLPTYNEQFF.

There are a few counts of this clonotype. CDR3 in amino acids: CASSSRVAYEQYF. The CDR3 DNA reads TGTGCCAGCAGTTCTCGGGTAGCTTACGAGCAGTACTTC. This chain uses TRBV6-5 with TRBJ2-7; D remains ambiguous. CDR1 is MNHEY, CDR2 SVGAGI, per germline. CDR3 size: 13 residues. V was shortened by 4 bases and J by 4 bases, with 11 bases between the two germline ends.

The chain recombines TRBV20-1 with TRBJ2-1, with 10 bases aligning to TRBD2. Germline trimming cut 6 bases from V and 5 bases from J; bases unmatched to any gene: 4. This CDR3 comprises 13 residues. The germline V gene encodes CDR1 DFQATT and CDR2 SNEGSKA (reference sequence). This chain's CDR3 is CSASGLANNEQFF. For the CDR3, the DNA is TGCAGTGCCTCGGGACTAGCGAACAATGAGCAGTTCTTC.

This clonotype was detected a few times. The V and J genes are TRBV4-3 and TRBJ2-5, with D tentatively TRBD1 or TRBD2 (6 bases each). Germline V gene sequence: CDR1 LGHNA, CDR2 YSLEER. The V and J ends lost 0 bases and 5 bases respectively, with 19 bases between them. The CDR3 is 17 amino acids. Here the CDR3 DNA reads TGCGCCAGCAGCCAAGATGCTGGGGGGACAATTTGGGAGACCCAGTACTTC. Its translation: CASSQDAGGTIWETQYF.

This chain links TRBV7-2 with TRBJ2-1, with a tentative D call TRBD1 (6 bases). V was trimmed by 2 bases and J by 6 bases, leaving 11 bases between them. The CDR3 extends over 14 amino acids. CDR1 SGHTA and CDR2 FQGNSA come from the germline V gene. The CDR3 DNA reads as TGTGCCAGCAGCTTACAAGGACAGCGCAATGAGCAGTTCTTC. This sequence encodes CASSLQGQRNEQFF.

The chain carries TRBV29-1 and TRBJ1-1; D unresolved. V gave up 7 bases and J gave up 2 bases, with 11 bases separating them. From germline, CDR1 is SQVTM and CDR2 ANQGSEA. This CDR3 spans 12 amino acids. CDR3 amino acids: CSGTDPNTEAFF. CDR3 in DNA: TGCAGCGGGACGGACCCAAACACTGAAGCTTTCTTT.